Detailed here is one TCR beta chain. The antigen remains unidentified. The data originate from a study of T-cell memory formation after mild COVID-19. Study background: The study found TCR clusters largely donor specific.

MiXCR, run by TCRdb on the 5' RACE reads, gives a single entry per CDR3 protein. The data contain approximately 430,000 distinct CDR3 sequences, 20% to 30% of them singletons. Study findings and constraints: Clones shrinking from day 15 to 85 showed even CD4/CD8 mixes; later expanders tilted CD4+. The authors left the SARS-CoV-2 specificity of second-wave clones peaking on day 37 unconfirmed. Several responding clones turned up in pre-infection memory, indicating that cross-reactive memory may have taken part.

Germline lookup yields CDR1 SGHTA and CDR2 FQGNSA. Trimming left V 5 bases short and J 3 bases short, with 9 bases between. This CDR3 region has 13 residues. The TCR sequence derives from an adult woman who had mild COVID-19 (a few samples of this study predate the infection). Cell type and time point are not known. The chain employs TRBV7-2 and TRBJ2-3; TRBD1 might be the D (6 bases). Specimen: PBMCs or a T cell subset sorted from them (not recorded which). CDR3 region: CASSQQGTDTQYF. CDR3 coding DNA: TGTGCCAGCAGCCAACAGGGTACAGATACGCAGTATTTT.